This entry features one T cell receptor beta chain sequence. Its antigen is unknown. CD4+CD25+CD127- Tregs, CD4+CD25- non-Tregs, CD4 and CD8 cells were sorted. This sample is part of a study of Tregs in tolerant kidney transplant recipients. The CDR3 loop spans 13 amino acids. V lost 2 bases, J lost 1 base, and 5 bases lay in between. CDR1 and CDR2 from the germline V gene are SNHLY and FYNNEI. Whole-study results and caveats: Activated donor B cell expansion appeared to reveal the most relevant donor-specific TCRbeta repertoire. This study did not directly address biological reproducibility. Findings come from small patient numbers and require larger validation.

The protocol was immunoSEQ multiplex PCR, while the TCRdb copy is restricted to in-frame clones and leaves out a portion. The sample lists 100,000 to 150,000 clones, 85% to 95% seen once, with roughly 0.61% in the top ten. The TCR was taken from a human donor in good health. The sample consisted of CD4+ T cells from blood. The chain has TRBV2 and TRBJ1-1, with D unresolved. CDR3 amino acids: CASSENGNTEAFF. Here the CDR3 DNA reads TGTGCCAGCAGTGAAAACGGGAACACTGAAGCTTTCTTT.